The T cell receptor (beta chain) under discussion was sequenced for a study of blood T cell repertoires in COVID-19. Study overall: Samples came from the United States, Italy and Spain, spanning acute and convalescent COVID-19. PBMCs, B-cell-depleted T cells, or T cells were the source of the cDNA or gDNA that made up the material.

CDR1 is MNHEY, CDR2 SMNVEV, per germline (reference sequence). V dropped 0 bases and J dropped 3 bases, with 9 bases sitting between them. The CDR3 has 15 residues. In the authors' methods: Using reference gene primer amplification, nucleated cell counts were estimated. Profiled with immunoSEQ multiplex PCR; TCRdb holds only in-frame clones, not every one. The D gene and trimming were derived from the DNA, and the V and J assignments and clone size from that table. The sample includes 30,000 or so clones, around 90% seen only once; the top ten take approximately 5%. Sequenced input: peripheral blood. This receptor was identified in a human donor in a cohort sampled during active COVID-19. The chain uses TRBV27 and TRBJ1-5; D is ambiguous. CDR3 bases: TGTGCCAGCAGTTTATCCGCTAGTCTCAATCAGCCCCAGCATTTT. The encoded protein is CASSLSASLNQPQHF.